A selection of T cell receptor beta chains follows, all from one sample in a study of T cells in Graves' hyperthyroidism and ophthalmopathy. A single record per CDR3 protein comes from TCRdb applying MiXCR to the multiplex PCR reads. The repertoire holds roughly 580,000 distinct CDR3 sequences, roughly 46% seen once, with just over 8% in the top ten. Sequenced sample: peripheral blood or thyroid tissue (not recorded which). The source of these receptors is a woman between 18 and 29 years old with Graves' hyperthyroidism. The CDR3 runs from the conserved cysteine through the conserved F or W. Fields, in order: V gene, D gene, J gene, clone size, CDR3 protein, CDR3 DNA. A D gene is named only where the DNA matches it firmly. The listing skips clone size in some rows; elsewhere it reads once, few, many or a size class.

v_gene: TRBV29-1; d_gene: -; j_gene: TRBJ2-2; abundance: once; CDR3aa: CSVERATGGLGGELFF; CDR3nt: TGCAGCGTTGAAAGGGCGACCGGGGGGCTGGGCGGGGAGCTGTTTTTT
v_gene: TRBV29-1; d_gene: TRBD1; j_gene: TRBJ1-4; abundance: -; CDR3aa: CSVAGTGNEKLFF; CDR3nt: TGCAGCGTCGCCGGGACAGGGAATGAAAAACTGTTTTTT
v_gene: TRBV18; d_gene: -; j_gene: TRBJ1-2; abundance: few; CDR3aa: CASSPQQGRNGYTF; CDR3nt: TGTGCCAGCTCACCACAGCAGGGGCGGAATGGCTACACCTTC
v_gene: TRBV29-1; d_gene: -; j_gene: TRBJ2-6; abundance: -; CDR3aa: CSVGTLTGAEGPGANVLTF; CDR3nt: TGCAGCGTCGGGACATTGACTGGGGCGGAGGGCCCTGGGGCCAACGTCCTGACTTTC
v_gene: TRBV24-1; d_gene: -; j_gene: TRBJ1-2; abundance: medium-sized; CDR3aa: CATSDARTANYGYTF; CDR3nt: TGTGCCACCAGTGATGCTAGGACCGCTAACTATGGCTACACCTTC
v_gene: TRBV19; d_gene: -; j_gene: TRBJ1-5; abundance: few; CDR3aa: CASRPPGPTSGEPQHF; CDR3nt: TGTGCCAGTAGGCCACCGGGACCGACCTCGGGTGAGCCCCAGCATTTT
v_gene: TRBV14; d_gene: -; j_gene: TRBJ1-4; abundance: -; CDR3aa: CASSYTETKTWTNEKLFF; CDR3nt: TGTGCCAGCAGCTACACGGAAACAAAAACTTGGACTAATGAAAAACTGTTTTTT
v_gene: TRBV2; d_gene: TRBD2; j_gene: TRBJ2-7; abundance: few; CDR3aa: CASSGDAGLAVSYEQYF; CDR3nt: TGTGCCAGCAGTGGGGACGCGGGACTAGCGGTGTCCTACGAGCAGTACTTC
v_gene: TRBV29-1; d_gene: -; j_gene: TRBJ2-5; abundance: many; CDR3aa: CSVPGRTMETQYF; CDR3nt: TGCAGCGTCCCGGGACGGACAATGGAGACCCAGTACTTC
v_gene: TRBV20-1; d_gene: -; j_gene: TRBJ1-1; abundance: -; CDR3aa: CSAPRGNTGAFF; CDR3nt: TGCAGTGCCCCAAGGGGAAACACGGGGGCTTTCTTT
v_gene: TRBV4-1; d_gene: -; j_gene: TRBJ1-6; abundance: -; CDR3aa: CASSQGASSYNSPLHF; CDR3nt: TGCGCCAGCAGCCAAGGAGCGAGCTCCTATAATTCACCCCTCCACTTT
v_gene: TRBV29-1; d_gene: TRBD1; j_gene: TRBJ1-4; abundance: few; CDR3aa: CSVEDRRGQIGEKLFF; CDR3nt: TGCAGCGTTGAAGATCGTAGGGGACAGATCGGTGAAAAACTGTTTTTT
v_gene: TRBV15; d_gene: TRBD2; j_gene: TRBJ2-7; abundance: -; CDR3aa: CATSLGRLAGEQYF; CDR3nt: TGTGCCACCAGCCTAGGCCGGCTAGCGGGCGAGCAGTACTTC
v_gene: TRBV9; d_gene: -; j_gene: TRBJ1-2; abundance: few; CDR3aa: CASSLTRNYGYTF; CDR3nt: TGTGCCAGCAGCCTTACCAGAAATTACGGCTACACCTTC
v_gene: TRBV7-6; d_gene: TRBD2; j_gene: TRBJ2-7; abundance: -; CDR3aa: CASSTGRDYEQYF; CDR3nt: TGTGCCAGCAGCACCGGGAGGGACTACGAGCAGTACTTC
v_gene: TRBV2; d_gene: TRBD1; j_gene: TRBJ2-7; abundance: many; CDR3aa: CASSDRTGSYEQYF; CDR3nt: TGTGCCAGCAGTGACAGGACAGGGTCATACGAGCAGTACTTC
v_gene: TRBV24-1; d_gene: -; j_gene: TRBJ2-5; abundance: many; CDR3aa: CATSATYREETQYF; CDR3nt: TGTGCCACCAGTGCCACCTACAGGGAAGAGACCCAGTACTTC